This T cell receptor (beta chain) originates from a study of T cell repertoires in cytomegalovirus infection. Overall study: Signatures in public TCR beta sequences pointed to both CMV infection and matching HLA type.

Study-wide points: Cumulative public TCR beta family frequency identified CMV carriers with the relevant HLA.

The germline V gene has CDR1 MNHEY and CDR2 SVGAGI. This CDR3 comprises 16 residues. Trimming removed 2 bases at V and 4 bases at J, with 17 bases between. As regards this clonotype: Its cognate antigen is unknown.

TCRdb itself ran the reads through MiXCR, one entry per CDR3 protein. This table has 350,000 to 500,000 distinct CDR3 sequences, about a third appearing once. The chain has TRBV6-5 and TRBJ1-2; a possible D gene is TRBD1 (5 bases). What was sequenced was PBMCs. The receptor was isolated from a human donor in good health (CMV status not recorded). Some clones in this sample may be carry-over from other donors' samples. CDR3 sequence reads: CASSYGRGTSIYGYTF. The CDR3 region has the DNA TGTGCCAGCAGTTACGGGCGGGGGACGAGCATCTATGGCTACACCTTC.